This TCR beta chain was observed in a study of vaccination effects on CD4 cells after COVID-19. Findings and limits, study-wide: There was marked clonal contraction among infection- and vaccine-induced clones late after vaccination.

Sequencing was performed with immunoSEQ multiplex PCR; in TCRdb, only in-frame clones are kept and a portion is missing. The sample shows roughly 30,000 clones, around 69% of them seen only once. When 10 to 11 days of culture had elapsed, CD4+ T cells were isolated. Each participant was administered two doses of either the BNT162b2 or the mRNA-1273 vaccine. Cultures had half their medium replaced with IL-2 medium on days 3 and 7. The CDR3 length is 16 residues. V was clipped by 6 bases and J by 1 base; unmatched bases: 9. The germline gives CDR1 MDHEN, CDR2 SYDVKM. This clone has just one count. Its antigen is still unknown.

Source: CD4+ T cells from PBMCs cultured without peptide, taken after COVID-19 vaccination. The chain links TRBV28 to TRBJ1-2, with 9 bases aligning to TRBD1. The TCR comes from a human donor who received a COVID-19 vaccine. The DNA of the CDR3 is TGTGCCAGCAGCACTCCTGGACAGGGGAATAACTATGGCTACACCTTC. Its protein product is CASSTPGQGNNYGYTF.